Listed below are T cell receptor beta chains from one sample, sequenced in a study of T cells expressing NK-cell markers. No DNA is given; TCRdb re-called the 5' RACE reads and lists each CDR3 protein once. The listing contains approximately 420,000 distinct CDR3 sequences. Input material: blood T cells: a sorted CD56 or NKG2C T cell subset, CD4+ or CD8+ T cells, or bulk PBMC T cells (not recorded which). The receptors stem from a woman in her forties or fifties in good health. The CDR3 runs from the conserved cysteine through the conserved F or W.

TRBJ2-1 TRBV6-1 CATHSRPSYNEQFF
TRBJ1-5 TRBV27 CASRLSGIGNQPQHF
TRBJ2-5 TRBV4-1 CASSQARFETQYF
TRBJ2-2 TRBV6-5 CASSLLATVPNTGELFF
TRBJ2-3 TRBV20-1 CSAGPLPGLAGAPDTQYF
TRBJ1-2 TRBV5-1 CASSSTSRGDGYTF
TRBJ2-1 TRBV5-6 CASSSGGGGYNEQFF
TRBJ2-1 TRBV9 CASSKTGYNEQFF
TRBJ2-3 TRBV5-6 CASQVGDTQYF
TRBJ1-2 TRBV19 CASSIQGASYGYTF
TRBJ2-7 TRBV20-1 CAASREGVYEQYF
TRBJ2-7 TRBV6-6 CASSYSKRANYEQYF
TRBJ1-6 TRBV10-3 CAISVGTGVSPLHF
TRBJ2-7 TRBV7-6 CASSLAEGPPYEQYF
TRBJ1-1 TRBV25-1 CASSEQGFEAFF
TRBJ2-1 TRBV5-1 CASSNSGSWSYNEQFF
TRBJ1-2 TRBV12-3/TRBV12-4 CASTYGTGGGGYTF
TRBJ2-5 TRBV29-1 CSVEEGQETQYF
TRBJ2-6 TRBV3-1 CASSLTGRANVLTF
TRBJ2-7 TRBV30 CAWSVGGQLYEQYF
TRBJ2-7 TRBV20-1 CSAAPGTGTIEQYF
TRBJ1-2 TRBV6-1 CASSPDRRYTF
TRBJ2-2 TRBV12-3/TRBV12-4 CASTPGSRTGELFF
TRBJ2-7 TRBV5-6 CASSLHPGDNYEQYF
TRBJ2-7 TRBV4-1 CASSQDQTGGLYEQYF
TRBJ1-3 TRBV4-1 CASSQSPRGLSGNTIYF
TRBJ1-2 TRBV5-1 CASSGHRVGYTF
TRBJ1-1 TRBV6-1 CASSESGRVDTEAFF
TRBJ2-1 TRBV24-1 CATSDLQDYEQFF
TRBJ2-3 TRBV12-3/TRBV12-4 CASSPSGRWDTDTQYF
TRBJ2-1 TRBV27 CASSLFRSLISYNEQFF
TRBJ2-1 TRBV24-1 CATSGRKGGFYNEQFF
TRBJ2-5 TRBV3-1 CASKSLGEETQYF
TRBJ2-7 TRBV4-1 CASSRGTGRDYEQYF
TRBJ1-1 TRBV6-5 CASSYLSRTEAFF
TRBJ2-1 TRBV6-5 CASSNLPGQGKNEQFF
TRBJ2-3 TRBV20-1 CSASPFIAGGVTDTQYF
TRBJ1-1 TRBV20-1 CSARGEWGMNTEAFF
TRBJ2-1 TRBV7-9 CASSGGLENYNEQFF
TRBJ2-7 TRBV4-1 CASSPGLTDEQYF
TRBJ1-2 TRBV6-5 CASSYLTGLNYGYTF
TRBJ2-7 TRBV14 CASSPWSYEQYF
TRBJ2-1 TRBV30 CAWGGGLAAINSRFF
TRBJ2-3 TRBV5-1 CASTVAGGTDTQYF
TRBJ2-2 TRBV29-1 CSVPLAGGPGGELFF
TRBJ2-5 TRBV29-1 CSVEELMGETQYF
TRBJ1-5 TRBV29-1 CSVGRPTGPQHF
TRBJ1-6 TRBV6-1 CADLDRGDSPLHF
TRBJ2-7 TRBV18 CASSPSFGTGAYEQYF
TRBJ2-3 TRBV5-1 CASSPSMTDTQYF